What follows are 24 T cell receptor beta chains derived from one specimen sequenced in a study of read filtering for tumor transcriptome and immune sequencing. Molecular barcoded adaptors covering alpha/delta and beta/gamma chains were used on 400 to 450 ng RNA. One entry per CDR3 protein, called by TCRdb with MiXCR from the reads. Found here are about 62,000 distinct CDR3 sequences, approximately 18% of them singletons; the top ten hold 9.5% to 13%. The material sequenced was a population of CD138-negative cells sorted from bone marrow. These receptors all come from a donor at least 40 years old with multiple myeloma.

Notes on this clonotype: A far larger clone differs by one base, so this is likely a read error. The V and J genes are TRBV6-5 and TRBJ2-5; D not resolved. V was cut by 6 bases and J by 1 base, with 15 bases left in between. The CDR3 has 15 amino acids. Germline V lookup: CDR1 MNHEY, CDR2 SVGAGI. The CDR3, as DNA: TGTGCCAGCAGCAAAGGTTGGGCGAGCCAAGAGACCCAGTACTTC. Translating it yields CASSKGWASQETQYF.

This clonotype was seen repeatedly, ten times or more. The chain couples TRBV6-4 to TRBJ2-2, with no clear D. The length of the CDR3 is 13 residues. The germline V gene encodes CDR1 MRHNA and CDR2 SNTAGT. V lost 4 bases to trimming and J lost 6 bases, with 9 bases between them. The CDR3: CASSVRPAGELFF. The DNA of the CDR3 is TGTGCCAGCAGTGTGCGGCCGGCCGGGGAGCTGTTTTTT.

The chain links TRBV5-4 to TRBJ2-3, with 7 positions matching TRBD1. The ends lost 3 bases at V and 4 bases at J; junction bases unmatched: 11. The CDR3 consists of 16 residues. Germline V gene sequence: CDR1 SGHNT, CDR2 YYREEE (reference sequence). The CDR3 DNA sequence: TGTGCCAGCAGCTCAATGACAGGGTTTAGCGCAGATACGCAGTATTTT. Protein: CASSSMTGFSADTQYF.

Points on this clonotype: The germline gene is not matched at one end of the junction; a read error may be the cause. This rearrangement joins TRBV5-1 to TRBJ1-1; D is perhaps TRBD1 (5 bases). Germline-derived CDR1 and CDR2 are SGHRS and YFSETQ. CDR3 length equals 15 residues. CDR3 nucleotides: TGCGCCAGCACCTTGGGGGGGACCCGGGTTACTGAAGCTTTCTTT. Protein product: CASTLGGTRVTEAFF.

This chain uses TRBV2 with TRBJ2-3; D is possibly TRBD1 (8 bases). Germline CDR1 and CDR2: SNHLY and FYNNEI. V was shortened by 3 bases and J by 2 bases, with 15 bases between the two germline ends. This CDR3 has 16 residues. The CDR3 region has the DNA TGTGCCAGCAGTGATGGACAGGGAGGGGCCACAGATACGCAGTATTTT. Encoded protein: CASSDGQGGATDTQYF.

This clonotype was picked up many times. The gene calls are TRBV5-1 and TRBJ2-1; D remains unclear. The CDR3 totals 14 residues. V shed 1 base and J shed 6 bases, with 11 bases lying between them. Germline loops: CDR1 SGHRS, CDR2 YFSETQ. CDR3 sequence: CASSLQVSVNEQFF. The DNA for the CDR3 is TGCGCCAGCAGCTTGCAGGTATCGGTCAATGAGCAGTTCTTC.

As to this clonotype: Likely a read error: the CDR3 ends without its conserved phenylalanine or tryptophan. The limits of the CDR3 on the DNA are not certain, so only TCRdb's listed CDR3 is given. This chain connects TRBV29-1 to TRBJ2-5; the table's TRBD1 call for D was not verified on the DNA. CDR1 and CDR2 (germline): SQVTM, ANQGSEA. The CDR3 spans 12 amino acids, including both terminal residues. The CDR3 here is CSVEVIGGSMEV.

A few counts support this clonotype. This CDR3 fails to terminate in the conserved phenylalanine or tryptophan, so it likely reflects a read error. The gene calls are TRBV10-3 and TRBJ2-6, with TRBD2 matching over 11 bases. CDR3 length equals 20 residues. Germline assignment: CDR1 ENHRY and CDR2 SYGVKD. J was trimmed by 0 bases and V by 5 bases; bases with no gene match: 12. The CDR3 DNA sequence: TGTGCCATCAGTAAACGGACTAGCGGGTTGTCCCTCTCTGGGGCCAACGTCCTGACTTCC. This translates into CAISKRTSGLSLSGANVLTS.

This clonotype appeared many times. The chain links TRBV11-2 to TRBJ2-3; 13 bases are a match to TRBD2. The CDR3 is made up of 16 amino acids. Losses at the gene ends were 1 base for V and 4 bases for J; bases not matched to a gene: 2. The germline CDR1 and CDR2 sequences are SGHAT and FQNNGV. The CDR3 bases are TGTGCCAGCAGCTTAGCCGGGACTAGCGGGGCAGATACGCAGTATTTT. Its protein product is CASSLAGTSGADTQYF.

Details on this clonotype: Just one base apart from a much larger clone, this may be a read error. V gene TRBV29-1 combines with J gene TRBJ1-1, with D possibly TRBD1 on 6 matching bases. The V end was cut by 8 bases, the J end by 4 bases, with 17 bases between. The CDR3 length is 13 residues. Germline assignment: CDR1 SQVTM and CDR2 ANQGSEA. The CDR3 here is CSYLPGGGTEAFF. CDR3 bases: TGCAGCTACCTACCTGGAGGGGGCACTGAAGCTTTCTTT.

This clonotype was detected many times. The chain has TRBV2 and TRBJ2-1; either TRBD1 or TRBD2 may supply D (6 bases each). CDR3 length: 15 residues. Trimming cost V 1 base and J 2 bases, with 9 bases left between them. Germline V lookup: CDR1 SNHLY, CDR2 FYNNEI. The CDR3 DNA reads as TGTGCCAGCAGTGAAGAGGGGGGAGCCTACAATGAGCAGTTCTTC. The encoded protein is CASSEEGGAYNEQFF. The entire variable domain, with the rest obtained from reference TRBV2 and TRBJ2-1, is as follows: EPEVTQTPSHQVTQMGQEVILRCVPISNHLYFYWYRQILGQKVEFLVSFYNNEISEKSEIFDDQFSVERPDGSNFTLKIRSTKLEDSAMYFCASSEEGGAYNEQFFGPGTRLTVL.

For this clonotype: The junction differs from germline at one of its ends, possibly a read error. The rearrangement uses TRBV11-2 and TRBJ2-7, with 7 bases aligning to TRBD2. The CDR3 is 18 amino acids. The germline V gene has CDR1 SGHAT and CDR2 FQNNGV. The CDR3 protein is CAGRRTRLGGPQSYEQYF. DNA of the CDR3: TGTGCCGGCAGGCGGACTAGATTAGGAGGACCCCAGTCCTACGAGCAGTACTTC. The full variable domain, completed using reference TRBV11-2 and TRBJ2-7, is EAGVAQSPRYKIIEKRQSVAFWCNPISGHATLYWYQQILGQGPKLLIQFQNNGVVDDSQLPKDRFSAERLKGVDSTLKIQPAKLEDSAVYLCAGRRTRLGGPQSYEQYFGPGTRLTVT.

J is TRBJ1-4 and V is TRBV5-1, with D perhaps matching TRBD1 (5 bases). This CDR3 is built from 12 residues. V was pared by 7 bases and J by 5 bases, with 9 bases between. The V gene's germline CDR1 is SGHRS and CDR2 YFSETQ. CDR3: CASSEGNEKLFF. CDR3 bases: TGCGCCAGCTCGGAGGGGAATGAAAAACTGTTTTTT.

Ten or more counts support this clonotype. V is TRBV29-1 and J is TRBJ2-6, with D hard to call. CDR1 is SQVTM, CDR2 ANQGSEA, per germline. V was clipped by 5 bases and J by 0 bases, with 5 bases between them. CDR3 length: 13 amino acids. CDR3: CSVFASGANVLTF. The CDR3, as DNA: TGCAGCGTTTTTGCCTCTGGGGCCAACGTCCTGACTTTC.

The CDR3 loop is CASSSGLSPSPQYF. The DNA for the CDR3 is TGTGCCAGCAGCTCCGGACTAAGCCCCTCACCCCAGTACTTC. The chain carries TRBV7-2 and TRBJ2-5; possible D gene TRBD2, 6 bases. Trimming stripped 4 bases from V and 9 bases from J, with 18 bases between. Germline CDR1 SGHTA, CDR2 FQGNSA. The CDR3 sequence is 14 residues long.

As to this clonotype: The CDR3 does not end in the conserved phenylalanine or tryptophan, so this is likely a read error. The CDR3 loop is CASSLVQGSDTQYI. The DNA for the CDR3 is TGCGCCAGCAGCTTGGTACAGGGCTCAGATACGCAGTATATT. V usage is TRBV5-1 and J usage is TRBJ2-3, with D possibly being TRBD1 (6 bases). Looked up from germline, CDR1 is SGHRS and CDR2 is YFSETQ. The CDR3 extends over 14 amino acids. The V gene lost 0 bases and the J gene lost 4 bases, with 9 bases spanning the gap.

The chain employs TRBV5-4 and TRBJ2-1, with unresolved D. This CDR3 contains 12 residues. Trimming took off 0 bases at V and 9 bases at J, with 7 bases between the two ends. Germline V gene data show CDR1 as SGHNT and CDR2 as YYREEE (reference sequence). CDR3 region: CASSLDTSEQFF. Here the CDR3 DNA reads TGTGCCAGCAGCTTGGACACCAGTGAGCAGTTCTTC.

This clonotype was detected many times. The chain carries TRBV28 and TRBJ2-2; TRBD1 matches at 12 bases. There are 17 residues in the CDR3. The ends lost 5 bases at V and 4 bases at J; junction bases unmatched: 8. Germline V gene sequence: CDR1 MDHEN, CDR2 SYDVKM. The CDR3 DNA sequence: TGTGCCAGCAGTCACAGGGACAGGGGGCTCGGCACCGGGGAGCTGTTTTTT. Its translation: CASSHRDRGLGTGELFF. Drawing the rest from reference TRBV28 and TRBJ2-2, the complete variable domain is DVKVTQSSRYLVKRTGEKVFLECVQDMDHENMFWYRQDPGLGLRLIYFSYDVKMKEKGDIPEGYSVSREKKERFSLILESASTNQTSMYLCASSHRDRGLGTGELFFGEGSRLTVL.

The table lists this clonotype with a count of one. This may be a read error, as it is one base from a much larger clone. The chain employs TRBV13 and TRBJ2-3; unclear D gene. CDR1 and CDR2 from the germline V gene are PRHDT and FYEKMQ (reference sequence). This CDR3 is 13 amino acids long. The CDR3 here is CANSLERTDTQYF. The CDR3 DNA sequence: TGTGCCAACAGCTTGGAACGCACAGATACGCAGTATTTT.

This clonotype was seen repeatedly, ten times or more. The chain links TRBV7-6 to TRBJ2-2; 11 nucleotides match TRBD2. The V and J ends lost 0 bases and 8 bases, in that order; junction bases with no gene match: 8. The CDR3 totals 17 residues. Germline V CDR1 and CDR2: SGHVS, FNYEAQ. Here the CDR3 DNA reads TGTGCCAGCAGCTTAGCCCTAGCGGGAGGACCAGAGGGGGAGCTGTTTTTT. Encoded protein: CASSLALAGGPEGELFF.

This clonotype was seen repeatedly, ten times or more. The chain couples TRBV28 to TRBJ2-4; 8 bases map to TRBD1. Losses at the gene ends were 4 bases for V and 6 bases for J; bases not matched to a gene: 8. This CDR3 region has 15 residues. The V gene's germline CDR1 is MDHEN and CDR2 SYDVKM. CDR3 residues: CASSYGQGGLNIQYF. The CDR3 bases are TGTGCCAGCAGTTATGGACAGGGAGGTTTAAACATTCAGTACTTC.

This clonotype appeared a few times. The chain has TRBV11-2 and TRBJ2-5; D uncertain. CDR3 size: 16 residues. Germline CDR1 and CDR2: SGHAT and FQNNGV. V lost 2 bases, J lost 2 bases, and 15 bases lay in between. CDR3 sequence reads: CASSLPDPFPQETQYF. DNA of the CDR3: TGTGCCAGCAGCTTACCCGACCCCTTCCCACAAGAGACCCAGTACTTC.

This clonotype was detected a few times. The rearrangement uses TRBV12-3 or TRBV12-4 and TRBJ2-5, with unresolved D. V dropped 3 bases and J dropped 1 base, with 3 bases sitting between them. The CDR3 extends over 12 amino acids. CDR3 protein: CASSFPQETQYF. The CDR3 DNA reads as TGTGCCAGCAGTTTCCCCCAAGAGACCCAGTACTTC.

This clonotype has at least ten counts. The V and J genes are TRBV11-2 and TRBJ1-5; 7 bases align to TRBD1. This CDR3 has 13 residues. V lost 5 bases to trimming and J lost 7 bases; unmatched junction nucleotides: 5. Germline CDR1 and CDR2: SGHAT and FQNNGV. DNA for the CDR3: TGTGCCAGCAGCCGACAGGGCGGCCAGCCCCAGCATTTT. Translated: CASSRQGGQPQHF.